Sequencing of this TCR beta chain was carried out in a study of shared clonotypes between healthy human individuals. Study-wide points: Among the subsets, naive ones generally showed larger estimated richness than memory ones. Rarefaction demonstrated incomplete sorted-subset sequencing despite large depth. All-four-donor shared clonotypes had higher generation probabilities than non-shared clonotypes did. The study found 4.5% to 5% of naive CD4 clonotypes shared across several donors.

The V gene end was trimmed by 6 bases and the J gene end by 4 bases; junction bases not matched to a gene: 10. This CDR3 spans 16 amino acids. The germline V gene has CDR1 PRHDT and CDR2 FYEKMQ (reference sequence). Some clones are missing from TCRdb's copy, which holds only in-frame ones; the method was immunoSEQ multiplex PCR. This table holds 500,000 to 700,000 clones, roughly 95% found once. In the case of this clone: No antigen is known for it.

Naive CD8 populations comprised CD45RO-negative cells positively selected for CCR7, excluding terminally differentiated effector memory CD45RA+ cells. The gene calls are TRBV13 and TRBJ1-2, with TRBD1 identical over 11 bases. This receptor was obtained from a woman aged 25 to 39 in good health. Sequencing was carried out using naive CD8+ T cells sorted from blood. CDR3 in amino acids: CASRGQGDSLFYGYTF. The CDR3 DNA follows: TGTGCCAGCAGGGGACAGGGGGACAGCCTTTTCTATGGCTACACCTTC.